The TCR beta chain described here comes from a study of CD8+CD57+ T cells in acquired aplastic anemia. About the research overall: The DNA of sorted CD4+ and CD8+ cells averaged roughly 3.2 ug.

CD8+CD57+ cell expansion, shown by flow cytometry, had occurred in the patients selected for sequencing. As a group, the patients uniformly had severe acquired aplastic anemia. Blood came from patients not yet given any therapy. The template for TCR beta VDJ and CDR3 sequence profiling was genomic DNA. TCRdb redid the calling of the reads with MiXCR, one entry per CDR3 protein. This table has some 200,000 distinct CDR3 sequences, approximately 65% appearing once. Trimming shortened V by 3 bases and J by 2 bases, and 8 bases separated the two germline ends. CDR1 is DFQATT and CDR2 is SNEGSKA in the germline V gene (reference sequence). CDR3 length equals 12 residues.

This TCR was sampled from a human donor with aplastic anemia. V and J are TRBV20-1 and TRBJ2-7; D gene uncertain. The sequenced sample was sorted CD4+, CD8+, or CD8+CD57+ T cells (not recorded which) from PBMCs. The CDR3 coding sequence is TGCAGTGCTAGCGGGTTAGCCTACGAGCAGTACTTC. It is translated as CSASGLAYEQYF.